These T cell receptor beta chains were read from a single sample in a study of shared clonotypes between healthy human individuals. Data came from immunoSEQ multiplex PCR; TCRdb stores just in-frame clones and leaves some out. The sample consists of hundreds of thousands of clones, 85% to 95% of them appearing once. The sample was naive CD8+ T cells sorted from blood. The receptors shown here come from a woman aged 25 to 39 in good health. The conserved cysteine and the conserved F or W are not part of the CDR3 here. Rows may omit the clone size; those that give it use once, few, many or a size class.

size: .; V: TRBV10-1; J: TRBJ2-3; CDR3: ASSDYPGGDTQY
size: .; V: TRBV6-6; J: TRBJ2-5; CDR3: ASSDAGVRETQY
size: .; V: TRBV29-1; J: TRBJ1-2; CDR3: SVGGETGDLHGYT
size: .; V: TRBV11-2; J: TRBJ2-3; CDR3: ASSTGTSGTDTQY
size: .; V: TRBV5-3; J: TRBJ2-5; CDR3: ARSCYLEQETQY
size: .; V: TRBV2; J: TRBJ1-3; CDR3: ASSAGGAPGNTIY
size: .; V: TRBV27; J: TRBJ2-2; CDR3: ASSLAGTQNTGELF
size: .; V: TRBV9; J: TRBJ2-5; CDR3: ASSSRTGQSETQY
size: .; V: TRBV9; J: TRBJ2-5; CDR3: ASSVAPLDRVQETQY
size: .; V: TRBV27; J: TRBJ1-2; CDR3: ASWGGNYGYT
size: once; V: TRBV25-1; J: TRBJ2-3; CDR3: ASSEPGLGTADTQY
size: .; V: TRBV19; J: TRBJ1-4; CDR3: ASSASNEKLF
size: .; V: TRBV11-2; J: TRBJ2-3; CDR3: ASGRGNTQY
size: .; V: TRBV7-9; J: TRBJ1-2; CDR3: ASSLGDYGYT
size: .; V: TRBV10-1; J: TRBJ2-1; CDR3: ASSDPGHYNEQF
size: .; V: TRBV7-9; J: TRBJ2-7; CDR3: ASSLIQNERSYEQY
size: .; V: TRBV19; J: TRBJ1-1; CDR3: ASSWGTGNTEAF